What follows are 3 T cell receptor beta chains derived from one specimen sequenced in a study of CD8+CD57+ T cells in acquired aplastic anemia. CDR3 and TCR beta VDJ profiling relied on a genomic DNA template. TCRdb analysed the reads with MiXCR anew, one entry per CDR3 protein. This sample has about 420,000 distinct CDR3 sequences, with around 68% found just once. The sequenced material came from sorted CD4+, CD8+, or CD8+CD57+ T cells (not recorded which) from PBMCs. These receptors were obtained from a human donor in good health, serving as a control.

CDR3 in amino acids: CSAQGGSHAEAFF. The CDR3 DNA reads as TGCAGTGCGCAAGGGGGCTCACACGCTGAAGCTTTCTTT. The J gene is TRBJ1-1, the V gene TRBV20-1; TRBD1 matches 7 bases. Trimming at V came to 6 bases and at J to 6 bases, leaving 10 bases not matched to a gene. Germline V gene lookup returns CDR1 DFQATT and CDR2 SNEGSKA (reference sequence). The CDR3 extends over 13 amino acids.

Concerning this clonotype: Without the conserved terminal phenylalanine or tryptophan, this CDR3 likely stems from a read error. It is unclear where the CDR3 begins or ends on the DNA, so no DNA is shown, and the CDR3 is as TCRdb lists it. The gene calls are TRBV19 and TRBJ1-3; the table's D gene call, TRBD1, was not cross checked with the DNA. From germline, CDR1 is LNHDA and CDR2 SQIVND (reference sequence). Including both end residues, the CDR3 is 16 amino acids long. CDR3 region: CASSDRFAANVLTFYV.

The rearrangement uses TRBV6-6 and TRBJ1-5; 7 bases fit TRBD1. This CDR3 spans 15 amino acids. The germline V gene encodes CDR1 MNHNY and CDR2 SVGAGI (reference sequence). Trimming took 7 bases from V and 9 from J; bases not matched to a gene: 15. The CDR3 DNA follows: TGTGCCAGCAAGGGGGGGATAGGGGGCACGATGCCCCAGCATTTT. Translating gives CASKGGIGGTMPQHF.